This T cell receptor beta chain came from a study of T cells in Graves' hyperthyroidism and ophthalmopathy. Study-level findings and limits: Ophthalmopathy cases were set apart from stable hyperthyroidism by a 13 V-J model. Most clonotypes that expanded in the thyroid above 0.001 also showed up in blood.

In this sample, this clonotype turned up many times. No antigen is known for it. There were TCR beta CDR3 regions amplified from RNA transcripts. With the HTBI primer set, the TCR CDR3 went through a first round of RT-PCR. TCRdb independently ran MiXCR on the multiplex PCR reads; one entry per CDR3 protein. In the table there are some 650,000 distinct CDR3 sequences, 15% to 20% of which are singletons. Looked up from germline, CDR1 is MNHNS and CDR2 is SASEGT. The V gene end was trimmed by 5 bases and the J gene end by 7 bases; junction bases not matched to a gene: 5. CDR3 size: 13 residues. The receptor was isolated from a woman aged 35 to 49 with Graves' ophthalmopathy. This chain joins TRBV6-1 and TRBJ1-2; TRBD1 aligns across 9 bases. The source material was blood. The DNA for the CDR3 is TGTGCCAGCAGTTACCGGGACAGGGTTGGCTACACCTTC. It yields the protein CASSYRDRVGYTF.